This T cell receptor (beta chain) was recovered during a study of shared clonotypes between healthy human individuals. Turning to this clone: Its antigen is still unknown.

This CDR3 comprises 14 residues. The junction had 8 bases not matched to a gene; V was cut back by 4 bases and J by 8 bases. The germline CDR1 and CDR2 sequences are MNHEY and SMNVEV (reference sequence). The study's findings and limits: Clonotype sharing across several donors was observed for about 5.5% of naive CD4 clonotypes. Clonotypes shared by all four donors outscored non-shared clonotypes in generation probability. Sharing of clonotypes among donors was expected to vary with sequencing depth.

Measured with immunoSEQ multiplex PCR; TCRdb has only the in-frame clones, and not every one. The table has approximately 320,000 clones, roughly 87% seen once. Those who donated were healthy HIV-negative adults, with no recent acute infections or vaccinations reported. The specimen sequenced was memory CD8+ T cells sorted from blood. Stated subset: CD45RO+ cells pooled with CCR7-negative TemRA cells. The chain carries TRBV27 and TRBJ1-2; 9 positions match TRBD1. The TCR originated in a man aged 18 to 29 in good health. CDR3 in DNA: TGTGCCAGCAGTTCCCTCGGGACAGGGAGCGGCTACACCTTC. Translating it yields CASSSLGTGSGYTF.